This T cell receptor (beta chain) is drawn from a study of cytomegalovirus exposure and HLA in healthy donors. This CDR3 spans 13 amino acids. Trimming took 8 bases from V and 2 from J; bases not matched to a gene: 6. CDR1 SGDLS and CDR2 YYNGEE come from the germline V gene. In the PCR, 60 Vbeta and 13 Jbeta primers were used. The data were produced by immunoSEQ multiplex PCR, yet TCRdb's version contains in-frame clones alone and is incomplete. The sample has some 170,000 clones, roughly four fifths seen once; the top ten hold about 12%. Note on this clone: What it binds is unknown.

General study points: HLA allele associations emerged for around 15,000 TCR beta sequences in a later analysis, at 0.05 false discovery rate. A later examination showed that TCR association rates differed by HLA locus, with DRB1 most and HLA-C fewest. In vitro data verified a few CMV-associated chains as specific for CMV antigens. The authors later found most CMV-associated TCR beta chains appeared HLA-restricted.

The gene calls are TRBV9 and TRBJ2-5, with 7 bases identical to TRBD2. Sequencing was performed on PBMCs. The clonotype was recovered from a woman aged 50 to 60 in good health and CMV-seronegative. CDR3 residues: CASSSGKQETQYF. The DNA for the CDR3 is TGTGCCAGTTCTAGCGGCAAGCAAGAGACCCAGTACTTC.